This T cell receptor beta chain derives from a study of blood T cell repertoires in COVID-19. Study context: Specimens from acute and convalescent COVID-19 originated in the United States, Italy and Spain. Nucleic acid was either cDNA or gDNA, and it came from T cells, B-cell-depleted T cells, or PBMCs.

As originally analysed: From reference gene primer amplification, estimates of nucleated cell counts were derived. The assay was immunoSEQ multiplex PCR, and TCRdb's table has in-frame clones only and misses some. The V and J calls and clone size come from that table; D and trimming were worked out from the DNA. Of approximately 200,000 clones in the sample, roughly 88% were seen once. V lost 1 base to trimming and J lost 7 bases; unmatched junction nucleotides: 6. Germline CDR1 reads SGHAT; CDR2 reads FQNNGV. The CDR3 runs to 14 residues. This TCR was sampled from a woman in her twenties or thirties with acute or convalescent COVID-19. Sequences were obtained from peripheral blood. The rearrangement uses TRBV11-2 and TRBJ2-7; TRBD2 matches 8 bases. This chain's CDR3 is CASSLAGGRLEQYF. The CDR3 DNA reads as TGTGCCAGCAGCTTAGCGGGGGGGCGCCTGGAGCAGTACTTC.